These 12 T cell receptor beta chains were all obtained from the same sample, sequenced in a study of cytomegalovirus exposure and HLA in healthy donors. TCRdb's table, derived via immunoSEQ multiplex PCR, lists solely in-frame clones and lacks some. The sample lists around 60,000 clones; about 96% were seen once. Sequences were obtained from PBMCs. Receptor source: a young woman in good health and CMV-seronegative.

The gene calls are TRBV19 and TRBJ1-5; D gene uncertain. Germline values: CDR1 LNHDA, CDR2 SQIVND (reference sequence). The CDR3 loop spans 14 amino acids. Trimming took 5 bases from V and 4 from J, leaving 12 bases between them. The CDR3, as DNA: TGTGCCAGTAGTCCCCCTCCGAGAAATCAGCCCCAGCATTTT. Translated: CASSPPPRNQPQHF. Based on the CDR3 plus reference TRBV19 and TRBJ1-5, the full variable domain is DGGITQSPKYLFRKEGQNVTLSCEQNLNHDAMYWYRQDPGQGLRLIYYSQIVNDFQKGDIAEGYSVSREKKESFPLTVTSAQKNPTAFYLCASSPPPRNQPQHFGDGTRLSIL.

V is TRBV28 and J is TRBJ2-7; 11 positions match TRBD1. V shed 5 bases, J shed 5 bases, and the junction held 5 bases outside the gene matches. The germline V gene has CDR1 MDHEN and CDR2 SYDVKM. The CDR3 extends over 14 amino acids. CDR3 residues: CASSGQGAAHEQYF. CDR3 nucleotides: TGTGCCAGCAGTGGACAGGGGGCGGCCCACGAGCAGTACTTC.

The chain employs TRBV5-4 and TRBJ2-1, with D perhaps TRBD1 (7 bases). Deletions cut 5 bases from V and 9 bases from J, with 24 bases between. CDR3 length: 16 amino acids. Germline CDR1 reads SGHNT; CDR2 reads YYREEE (reference sequence). The CDR3 region is CASRLGGTALQFEQFF. In DNA form, the CDR3 reads TGTGCCAGCAGACTTGGGGGGACAGCCCTACAATTTGAGCAGTTCTTC. The full variable domain, its missing parts supplied by reference TRBV5-4 and TRBJ2-1, is ETGVTQSPTHLIKTRGQQVTLRCSSQSGHNTVSWYQQALGQGPQFIFQYYREEENGRGNFPPRFSGLQFPNYSSELNVNALELDDSALYLCASRLGGTALQFEQFFGPGTRLTVL.

CDR3 loop: CSVEDVGGQGGYEQYF. The CDR3 DNA reads as TGCAGCGTTGAAGACGTTGGGGGACAGGGGGGCTACGAGCAGTACTTC. The J gene is TRBJ2-7, the V gene TRBV29-1; 11 bases are shared with TRBD1. The CDR3 has 16 residues. V was pared by 0 bases and J by 3 bases, with 7 bases of the junction left unmatched. CDR1 SQVTM and CDR2 ANQGSEA come from the germline V gene.

The rearrangement joins TRBV6-5 to TRBJ2-5; the match to TRBD1 covers 9 bases. J was trimmed by 4 bases and V by 5 bases; bases with no gene match: 8. CDR1 MNHEY and CDR2 SVGAGI come from the germline V gene. The CDR3 is 15 residues long. CDR3 in amino acids: CASSPQGARGETQYF. The CDR3 coding sequence is TGTGCCAGCAGTCCACAGGGGGCGAGGGGAGAGACCCAGTACTTC.

The chain combines TRBV27 with TRBJ2-5; D perhaps matches TRBD1 (6 bases). This CDR3 comprises 12 residues. V gave up 6 bases and J gave up 2 bases, with 7 bases separating them. Germline V gene sequence: CDR1 MNHEY, CDR2 SMNVEV (reference sequence). In DNA, the CDR3 is TGTGCCAGCAGGGGGGCACAAGAGACCCAGTACTTC. Protein: CASRGAQETQYF.

The chain has TRBV4-1 and TRBJ1-2, with D tentatively TRBD1 (5 bases). The V and J ends lost 2 bases and 2 bases respectively, with 6 bases between them. From germline, CDR1 is MGHRA and CDR2 YSYEKL. This CDR3 is 13 amino acids long. CDR3 nucleotide sequence: TGCGCCAGCAGCCAAAGGGGCAACTATGGCTACACCTTC. Its protein product is CASSQRGNYGYTF.

This chain connects TRBV27 to TRBJ2-1, with 8 bases that match TRBD2. After removal of 6 bases from V and 9 bases from J, the junction contained 1 base not matched to a gene. CDR1 is MNHEY and CDR2 is SMNVEV in the germline V gene (reference sequence). The CDR3 has 11 amino acids. CDR3 coding DNA: TGTGCCAGCAGCGGGGGGGGTGAGCAGTTCTTC. It is translated as CASSGGGEQFF.

The J gene is TRBJ2-1, the V gene TRBV7-9; D is possibly TRBD2 (7 bases). The length of the CDR3 is 13 residues. V was clipped by 8 bases and J by 4 bases, with 12 bases between them. Germline loops: CDR1 SEHNR, CDR2 FQNEAQ (reference sequence). This CDR3 reads CASGGGAYNEQFF. The CDR3 nucleotides read TGTGCCAGCGGTGGGGGGGCATACAATGAGCAGTTCTTC.

J is TRBJ2-4 and V is TRBV6-4; a possible D gene is TRBD2 (6 bases). Trimming left V 3 bases short and J 5 bases short, with 23 bases between. The CDR3 extends over 18 amino acids. Germline CDR1 is MRHNA and CDR2 is SNTAGT. The CDR3 sequence: CASSDKVRVGGRENIQYF. DNA of the CDR3: TGTGCCAGCAGTGATAAAGTCCGTGTGGGAGGCAGGGAAAACATTCAGTACTTC.

The CDR3 sequence is CASSPGQGHETQYF. Written as DNA, the CDR3 is TGCGCCAGCAGCCCGGGACAGGGTCACGAGACCCAGTACTTC. The genes are TRBV5-1 and TRBJ2-5; 9 bases are a match to TRBD1. Germline V gives CDR1 SGHRS, CDR2 YFSETQ. V was pared by 4 bases and J by 5 bases, with 6 bases of the junction left unmatched. The CDR3 extends over 14 amino acids.

This chain connects TRBV2 to TRBJ2-2; 7 positions agree with TRBD1. From germline, CDR1 is SNHLY and CDR2 FYNNEI. With 3 bases clipped from V and 7 bases from J, the junction kept 5 bases outside the gene matches. CDR3 size: 14 residues. The DNA for the CDR3 is TGTGCCAGCAGTGAGCAACAGGGGAGCGGGGAGCTGTTTTTT. This codes for CASSEQQGSGELFF.